The 29 T cell receptor beta chains reported below all come from one sample, sequenced in a study of spatial heterogeneity in lung cancer. TCRdb reprocessed the 5' RACE reads via MiXCR and lists one record per CDR3 protein. The sample lists fewer than 15,000 distinct CDR3 sequences; around 4.2% were seen once. Time point noted: sample taken at primary tumor resection. Whole RNA from tumor, nontumor lung or frozen PBMC was sequenced unsorted. Source: PBMCs, taken at surgery. The source of these receptors is a male donor with early-stage non-small cell lung cancer.

This clonotype was observed at least ten times. This beta chain represents an off-target read in a library built for alpha chains; its size is of limited meaning. This sequence joins TRBV20-1 and TRBJ2-1; no reliable D call. V lost 3 bases, J lost 4 bases, and 4 bases lay in between. The CDR3 runs 11 residues. Germline CDR1 DFQATT, CDR2 SNEGSKA (reference sequence). The DNA of the CDR3 is TGCAGTGCTAGGAATTACAATGAGCAGTTCTTC. Residues: CSARNYNEQFF.

This clonotype was detected ten times or more. This beta chain is a stray sequence in a library constructed for alpha chains; its clone size is not meaningful. The DNA for the CDR3 is TGTGCCAGCTCACGGGCTAGCCAGACCTACGAGCAGTACTTC. Translating gives CASSRASQTYEQYF. The chain combines TRBV18 with TRBJ2-7, with D maybe TRBD2 (5 bases). The length of the CDR3 is 14 residues. From germline, CDR1 is KGHSH and CDR2 LQKENI. V lost 4 bases and J lost 2, with 12 bases in between.

This clonotype was detected ten times or more. This beta chain appears as a stray read in a library generated for alpha chains; its size is not informative. The chain links TRBV5-1 to TRBJ1-5; D remains unclear. The V end lost 4 bases, the J end lost 0 bases, and 8 bases lay between the germline ends. In germline, CDR1 is SGHRS, CDR2 YFSETQ. The CDR3 consists of 14 residues. The CDR3 loop reads CASSTLYSNQPQHF. For the CDR3, the DNA is TGCGCCAGCAGCACACTTTATAGCAATCAGCCCCAGCATTTT.

The table lists this clonotype with many counts. In a library made to pick up alpha chains, this beta chain is a stray read with a size that means little. The rearrangement links TRBV7-2 to TRBJ2-1; D is ambiguous. CDR3 size: 11 residues. CDR1 SGHTA and CDR2 FQGNSA come from the germline V gene. The V and J ends lost 4 bases and 10 bases respectively, with 8 bases between them. The CDR3: CASSSLGEQFF. In nucleotides, the CDR3 is TGTGCCAGCAGCTCTCTAGGAGAGCAGTTCTTC.

This clonotype was picked up a small number of times. The library was designed around alpha chains, so this beta chain is a stray read whose abundance carries little weight. The chain uses TRBV28 and TRBJ1-5, with D hard to call. Looked up from germline, CDR1 is MDHEN and CDR2 is SYDVKM. V was trimmed by 3 bases and J by 4 bases, leaving 4 bases between them. CDR3 length: 12 residues. Here the CDR3 DNA reads TGTGCCAGCAGTTTTGGGAATCAGCCCCAGCATTTT. As protein: CASSFGNQPQHF.

This clonotype was found many times. This beta chain was picked up by a library intended for alpha chains and is off target, so its count carries little meaning. J is TRBJ2-7 and V is TRBV24-1; unclear D gene. The germline V gene encodes CDR1 KGHDR and CDR2 SFDVKD. V was shortened by 3 bases and J by 2 bases, with 7 bases between the two germline ends. The CDR3 is 13 amino acids. The CDR3 protein is CATSDAVTYEQYF. The DNA for the CDR3 is TGTGCCACCAGTGATGCGGTGACCTACGAGCAGTACTTC.

This clonotype showed up many times. Within a library made for alpha chains, this beta chain is off target, and its count is uninformative. V and J are TRBV2 and TRBJ2-1, with unresolved D. CDR1 is SNHLY, CDR2 FYNNEI, per germline. V dropped 2 bases and J dropped 7 bases, with 0 bases sitting between them. This CDR3 comprises 10 residues. CDR3 residues: CASSENEQFF. CDR3 bases: TGTGCCAGCAGTGAAAATGAGCAGTTCTTC.

This clonotype appeared many times. The size of this beta chain means little, since it is a stray read in a library made for alpha chains. The genes are TRBV10-3 and TRBJ2-5; no reliable D call. V gave up 4 bases and J gave up 2 bases, with 14 bases separating them. The CDR3 covers 15 residues. Germline CDR1 and CDR2: ENHRY and SYGVKD. The CDR3 loop reads CAISADGPRQETQYF. CDR3 nucleotides: TGTGCCATCAGTGCCGACGGACCGCGTCAAGAGACCCAGTACTTC.

In its sample, this clonotype was seen many times. This beta chain lies outside the target of a library built for alpha chains; its clone size means little. CDR3: CSARDPGRGTYNEQFF. The CDR3 DNA follows: TGCAGTGCTAGAGATCCGGGACGGGGCACCTACAATGAGCAGTTCTTC. V usage is TRBV20-1 and J usage is TRBJ2-1; D tentatively fits TRBD1 or TRBD2 (5 bases each). The CDR3 is 16 residues long. Between the trimmed V and J ends, which lost 0 bases and 2 bases, there was a span of 14 bases. The germline V gene encodes CDR1 DFQATT and CDR2 SNEGSKA (reference sequence).

Many counts were recorded for this clonotype. Found in a library prepared for alpha chains, this beta chain is an off-target read, and its abundance has little meaning. The rearrangement links TRBV10-2 to TRBJ1-5; D gene uncertain. The CDR3 loop spans 18 amino acids. Germline CDR1 WSHSY, CDR2 SAAADI. Trimming shortened V by 0 bases and J by 4 bases, and 19 bases separated the two germline ends. The CDR3 region is CASSESTFFAERNQPQHF. The CDR3 coding sequence is TGCGCCAGCAGTGAGTCGACTTTTTTCGCCGAACGAAATCAGCCCCAGCATTTT.

This clonotype was observed at least ten times. This beta chain turned up in a library designed for alpha chains; as an off-target read, its abundance says little. The rearrangement joins TRBV27 to TRBJ2-1; 11 nucleotides match TRBD2. Per germline, CDR1 MNHEY and CDR2 SMNVEV (reference sequence). V was clipped by 5 bases and J by 6 bases; unmatched bases: 6. CDR3 length equals 15 residues. The CDR3 DNA sequence: TGTGCCAGCAGTCAACTAGCGGGAGTCTTCAATGAGCAGTTCTTC. Amino acids: CASSQLAGVFNEQFF.

This clonotype was seen many times. Since the library was made to target alpha chains, this beta chain is a stray read and its abundance is not meaningful. This chain links TRBV6-2 or TRBV6-3 with TRBJ2-7; 7 bases match TRBD2. The junction had 10 bases not matched to a gene; V was cut back by 5 bases and J by 3 bases. Germline loops: CDR1 MNHEY, CDR2 SVGEGT. The CDR3 has 15 residues. The CDR3 region is CASSPMGSGLYEQYF. The DNA of the CDR3 is TGTGCCAGCAGTCCCATGGGTAGCGGGCTCTACGAGCAGTACTTC.

This clonotype was seen at least ten times. Found in a library prepared for alpha chains, this beta chain is an off-target read, and its abundance has little meaning. The V and J genes are TRBV5-1 and TRBJ2-5; 12 bases fit TRBD2. From germline, CDR1 is SGHRS and CDR2 YFSETQ. Unmatched junction bases numbered 3, after V lost 4 bases and J lost 5 bases. The CDR3 contains 14 residues. CDR3 sequence reads: CASSPGTSGETQYF. CDR3 bases: TGCGCCAGCAGCCCCGGGACTAGCGGGGAGACCCAGTACTTC. Variable domain in full (rest from reference TRBV5-1 and TRBJ2-5): KAGVTQTPRYLIKTRGQQVTLSCSPISGHRSVSWYQQTPGQGLQFLFEYFSETQRNKGNFPGRFSGRQFSNSRSEMNVSTLELGDSALYLCASSPGTSGETQYFGPGTRLLVL.

This clonotype was observed at least ten times. Because this beta chain is a stray read in a library intended to capture alpha chains, its abundance should not be given much weight. The rearrangement uses TRBV2 and TRBJ2-7; the match to TRBD1 covers 9 bases. The germline CDR1 and CDR2 sequences are SNHLY and FYNNEI. The CDR3 extends over 12 amino acids. V gave up 6 bases and J gave up 5 bases; unmatched junction bases: 2. This CDR3 reads CASRDRGHEQYF. CDR3 nucleotide sequence: TGTGCCAGCAGGGACAGGGGCCACGAGCAGTACTTC.

The sample holds many counts of this clonotype. Found in a library prepared for alpha chains, this beta chain is an off-target read, and its abundance has little meaning. V is TRBV7-9 and J is TRBJ1-1; D unclear. CDR3 size: 15 residues. Between the trimmed V and J ends, which lost 5 bases and 3 bases, there was a span of 16 bases. Germline loops: CDR1 SEHNR, CDR2 FQNEAQ (reference sequence). CDR3 region: CASSGGLGGDTEAFF. DNA of the CDR3: TGTGCCAGCAGCGGTGGTTTGGGAGGAGACACTGAAGCTTTCTTT.

Comment on this clonotype: This beta chain is a stray sequence in a library constructed for alpha chains; its clone size is not meaningful. The V and J genes are TRBV7-9 and TRBJ2-3; 11 positions agree with TRBD2. The CDR3 spans 16 residues. The germline gives CDR1 SEHNR, CDR2 FQNEAQ (reference sequence). The ends lost 4 bases at V and 3 bases at J; junction bases unmatched: 6. CDR3 residues: CASSSFTSGSTDTQYF. The CDR3 DNA sequence: TGTGCCAGCAGCTCCTTTACTAGCGGGAGTACAGATACGCAGTATTTT.

Concerning this clonotype: This beta chain appears as a stray read in a library generated for alpha chains; its size is not informative. The chain uses TRBV6-2 or TRBV6-3 and TRBJ2-7; 7 bases fit TRBD1. V was clipped by 5 bases and J by 5 bases; unmatched bases: 12. The CDR3 is 15 amino acids. Looked up from germline, CDR1 is MNHEY and CDR2 is SVGEGT. The CDR3 loop reads CASSHGPGQGDEQYF. The CDR3 region has the DNA TGTGCCAGCAGTCATGGGCCTGGCCAGGGGGACGAGCAGTACTTC.

A note on this clonotype: A library prepared for alpha chains yielded this beta chain as an off-target read; its size is of little meaning. V gene TRBV18 combines with J gene TRBJ2-7; TRBD1 might be the D (5 bases). V was pared by 0 bases and J by 2 bases, with 8 bases between. The CDR3 is made up of 14 amino acids. Germline CDR1 KGHSH, CDR2 LQKENI. The CDR3 bases are TGTGCCAGCTCACCACCGAAGGGGACCTACGAGCAGTACTTC. Protein product: CASSPPKGTYEQYF.

In regard to this clonotype: A much larger clone sits a single nucleotide away, making a read error possible. Since the library was made to target alpha chains, this beta chain is a stray read and its abundance is not meaningful. V is TRBV20-1 and J is TRBJ2-2; 9 nucleotides line up with TRBD2. CDR1 is DFQATT, CDR2 SNEGSKA, per germline (reference sequence). The V gene end was trimmed by 3 bases and the J gene end by 6 bases; junction bases not matched to a gene: 14. The CDR3 consists of 17 residues. For the CDR3, the DNA is TGCAGTGCTAGTCCCATCGGGCTAGCGGGATGCTCCGGGGAGCTGTTTTTT. The encoded protein is CSASPIGLAGCSGELFF.

There are many counts of this clonotype. Since the library was made to target alpha chains, this beta chain is a stray read and its abundance is not meaningful. The chain combines TRBV11-2 with TRBJ2-3, with a possible D match to TRBD2 (5 bases). V was shortened by 3 bases and J by 4 bases, with 8 bases between the two germline ends. CDR1 SGHAT and CDR2 FQNNGV come from the germline V gene. This CDR3 spans 13 amino acids. The CDR3 DNA is TGTGCCAGCAGCTTCGGGAATCCAGATACGCAGTATTTT. This sequence encodes CASSFGNPDTQYF. Full variable domain (remainder filled in from reference TRBV11-2 and TRBJ2-3): EAGVAQSPRYKIIEKRQSVAFWCNPISGHATLYWYQQILGQGPKLLIQFQNNGVVDDSQLPKDRFSAERLKGVDSTLKIQPAKLEDSAVYLCASSFGNPDTQYFGPGTRLTVL.

The sample holds many counts of this clonotype. As an off-target read in a library built for alpha chains, this beta chain has a frequency of little significance. The rearrangement uses TRBV5-6 and TRBJ1-1, with no clear D. This CDR3 is 14 amino acids long. Looked up from germline, CDR1 is SGHDT and CDR2 is YYEEEE. Between the trimmed V and J ends, which lost 4 bases and 0 bases, there was a span of 10 bases. The CDR3 nucleotides read TGTGCCAGCAGCACGGGCCCAATGAACACTGAAGCTTTCTTT. Translating it yields CASSTGPMNTEAFF.

This clonotype was observed many times. Within a library made for alpha chains, this beta chain is off target, and its count is uninformative. J is TRBJ2-3 and V is TRBV5-5; weak D call: TRBD2 (5 bases). The CDR3 length is 12 residues. The V and J ends lost 4 bases and 5 bases respectively, with 8 bases between them. The V gene's germline CDR1 is SGHKS and CDR2 YYEKEE (reference sequence). CDR3 sequence (DNA): TGTGCCAGCAGCCTGGGGAGAGATACGCAGTATTTT. Protein sequence: CASSLGRDTQYF.

This clonotype was counted many times. Because this beta chain is a stray read in a library intended to capture alpha chains, its abundance should not be given much weight. The chain is built from TRBV12-3 or TRBV12-4 and TRBJ2-2, with D tentatively TRBD2 (6 bases). V lost 5 bases, J lost 8 bases, and 24 bases lay in between. The CDR3 extends over 17 amino acids. CDR3 DNA: TGTGCCAGCAGTAGGAGGAAAGCTAGCGTCCTTTCTGGGGAGCTGTTTTTT. This codes for CASSRRKASVLSGELFF.

The sample holds many counts of this clonotype. Because the library targeted alpha chains, this beta chain is an off-target read whose size means little. V is TRBV12-3 or TRBV12-4 and J is TRBJ1-5; D is perhaps TRBD1 (6 bases). The V gene lost 8 bases and the J gene lost 5 bases, with 13 bases spanning the gap. This CDR3 region has 13 residues. CDR3: CASQGSWDQPQHF. CDR3 nucleotides: TGTGCCAGCCAGGGGTCTTGGGATCAGCCCCAGCATTTT.

The sample holds many counts of this clonotype. Within a library made for alpha chains, this beta chain is off target, and its count is uninformative. The chain employs TRBV20-1 and TRBJ1-5, with a possible D match to TRBD1 (5 bases). Trimming cost V 1 base and J 2 bases, with 15 bases left between them. Germline assignment: CDR1 DFQATT and CDR2 SNEGSKA (reference sequence). There are 16 residues in the CDR3. This CDR3 reads CSARVRGKGGNQPQHF. CDR3 coding DNA: TGCAGTGCTAGAGTACGTGGCAAAGGGGGCAATCAGCCCCAGCATTTT.

In this sample, this clonotype turned up many times. For a library built for alpha chains, this beta chain is a stray read; little rests on its size. The chain carries TRBV6-4 and TRBJ2-1; TRBD2 aligns across 11 bases. Germline trimming cut 5 bases from V and 5 bases from J; bases unmatched to any gene: 5. The CDR3 has 15 amino acids. Germline V gene data show CDR1 as MRHNA and CDR2 as SNTAGT. The CDR3 DNA reads TGTGCCAGCAGTCACGGGACTAGCGGAAACAATGAGCAGTTCTTC. Its translation: CASSHGTSGNNEQFF.

This clonotype was seen many times. Because the library targeted alpha chains, this beta chain is an off-target read whose size means little. The chain recombines TRBV5-4 with TRBJ2-2; D perhaps matches TRBD1 (6 bases). The V gene lost 2 bases and the J gene lost 4 bases, with 18 bases spanning the gap. The germline V gene encodes CDR1 SGHNT and CDR2 YYREEE (reference sequence). This CDR3 is built from 17 residues. The CDR3 is CASSLQQGARGTGELFF. The CDR3 DNA is TGTGCCAGCAGCTTACAACAGGGCGCCCGTGGCACCGGGGAGCTGTTTTTT.

As concerns this clonotype: Because this beta chain is a stray read in a library intended to capture alpha chains, its abundance should not be given much weight. J is TRBJ2-1 and V is TRBV5-6; D is uncertain. The V gene's germline CDR1 is SGHDT and CDR2 YYEEEE. The CDR3 is made up of 15 amino acids. The V end lost 1 base, the J end lost 8 bases, and 16 bases lay between the germline ends. The CDR3 sequence is CASSLPWVAGDEQFF. In DNA form, the CDR3 reads TGTGCCAGCAGCTTGCCGTGGGTGGCAGGCGATGAGCAGTTCTTC. Looking up the rest from reference TRBV5-6 and TRBJ2-1 gives the full variable domain: DAGVTQSPTHLIKTRGQQVTLRCSPKSGHDTVSWYQQALGQGPQFIFQYYEEEERQRGNFPDRFSGHQFPNYSSELNVNALLLGDSALYLCASSLPWVAGDEQFFGPGTRLTVL.

The table lists this clonotype with many counts. This beta chain appears as a stray read in a library generated for alpha chains; its size is not informative. The chain recombines TRBV10-1 with TRBJ1-6; D ambiguous. Germline V gene data show CDR1 as WNHNN and CDR2 as SYGVQD (reference sequence). Trimming left V 2 bases short and J 8 bases short, with 7 bases between. The CDR3 spans 13 residues. CDR3 in DNA: TGCGCCAGCAGTGAGGCGAAGGATTCACCCCTCCACTTT. This codes for CASSEAKDSPLHF.